This is a list of T cell receptor beta chains from one sample in a study of blood T cell repertoires in COVID-19. Clones were read by immunoSEQ multiplex PCR, and TCRdb kept only the in-frame ones, dropping some. The sample lists 95,000 or so clones, about 89% seen once, with about 18% in the top ten. Sequencing used peripheral blood. The receptors were sampled from a human donor in a cohort sampled during active COVID-19. Both conserved end residues are part of each CDR3. Each record gives: J gene, D gene, V gene, clone size, CDR3 DNA, CDR3 protein. A D gene is named only where the DNA matches it firmly. Expanded clones are given a class, and other clones once, few, many or no size at all.

J gene: TRBJ1-3; D gene: TRBD1; V gene: TRBV6-6; clone size: NA; CDR3 DNA: TGTGCCAGCAGATCCTCGGGACAGGGTTCTGGAAACACCATATATTTT; CDR3 protein: CASRSSGQGSGNTIYF
J gene: TRBJ1-6; D gene: TRBD1; V gene: TRBV6-5; clone size: NA; CDR3 DNA: TGTGCCAGCAGTTACAGCACAGGGGTTAATTCACCCCTCCACTTT; CDR3 protein: CASSYSTGVNSPLHF
J gene: TRBJ2-2; D gene: TRBD2; V gene: TRBV6-2/TRBV6-3; clone size: once; CDR3 DNA: TGTGCCAGCAGTTCATTGATGCGGGGGGCAAGGAACACCGGGGAGCTGTTTTTT; CDR3 protein: CASSSLMRGARNTGELFF
J gene: TRBJ2-1; D gene: TRBD1; V gene: TRBV19; clone size: NA; CDR3 DNA: TGTGCCAGTAGCGTATTAGGACAGGGCGACACCTACAATGAGCAGTTCTTC; CDR3 protein: CASSVLGQGDTYNEQFF
J gene: TRBJ1-1; D gene: NA; V gene: TRBV6-1; clone size: few; CDR3 DNA: TGTGCCAGCAGTGAATCTGTGAACACTGAAGCTTTCTTT; CDR3 protein: CASSESVNTEAFF
J gene: TRBJ2-3; D gene: TRBD2; V gene: TRBV7-6; clone size: once; CDR3 DNA: TGTGCCAGCACCGCCTCAGCGGGGGGGCCGGATACGCAGTATTTT; CDR3 protein: CASTASAGGPDTQYF
J gene: TRBJ2-5; D gene: NA; V gene: TRBV27; clone size: once; CDR3 DNA: TGTGCCAGCAGTTTATCTGCGGGCCCGTTGGAGACCCAGTACTTC; CDR3 protein: CASSLSAGPLETQYF
J gene: TRBJ1-3; D gene: NA; V gene: TRBV28; clone size: NA; CDR3 DNA: TGTGCCAGCAGTCCGGGGGTCCTCTCTGGAAACACCATATATTTT; CDR3 protein: CASSPGVLSGNTIYF
J gene: TRBJ2-7; D gene: NA; V gene: TRBV6-6; clone size: NA; CDR3 DNA: TGTGCCGTCAGGGGACCCACCTACGAGCAGTACTTC; CDR3 protein: CAVRGPTYEQYF
J gene: TRBJ1-1; D gene: NA; V gene: TRBV27; clone size: NA; CDR3 DNA: TGTGCCAGCATCAGCAGGGGAAACGGTGAAGCTTTCTTT; CDR3 protein: CASISRGNGEAFF
J gene: TRBJ1-3; D gene: NA; V gene: TRBV5-4; clone size: NA; CDR3 DNA: TGTGCCAGCAGCTTGATTTCCGCAGGGTCTGGAAACACCATATATTTT; CDR3 protein: CASSLISAGSGNTIYF
J gene: TRBJ1-3; D gene: NA; V gene: TRBV6-1; clone size: NA; CDR3 DNA: TGTGCCAGCAGTGATTCTTGGACATTCTCTGGAAACACCATATATTTT; CDR3 protein: CASSDSWTFSGNTIYF
J gene: TRBJ2-1; D gene: TRBD2; V gene: TRBV7-9; clone size: NA; CDR3 DNA: TGTGCCAGCAGCTTGGGACTAGCGGGAAAGCAGTTCTTC; CDR3 protein: CASSLGLAGKQFF